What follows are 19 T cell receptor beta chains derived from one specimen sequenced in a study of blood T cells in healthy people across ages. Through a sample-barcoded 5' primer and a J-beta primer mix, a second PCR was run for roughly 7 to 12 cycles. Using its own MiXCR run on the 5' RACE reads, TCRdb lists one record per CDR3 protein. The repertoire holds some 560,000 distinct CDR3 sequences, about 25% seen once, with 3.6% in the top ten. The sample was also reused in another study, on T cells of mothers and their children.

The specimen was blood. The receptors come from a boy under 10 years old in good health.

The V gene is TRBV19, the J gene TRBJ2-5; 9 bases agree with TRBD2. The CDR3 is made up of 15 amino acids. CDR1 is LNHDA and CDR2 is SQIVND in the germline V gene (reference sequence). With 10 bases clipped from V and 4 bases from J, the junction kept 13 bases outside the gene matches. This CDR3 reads CATLGSSGRGETQYF. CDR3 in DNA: TGTGCCACCCTGGGGAGTAGCGGGAGAGGAGAGACCCAGTACTTC.

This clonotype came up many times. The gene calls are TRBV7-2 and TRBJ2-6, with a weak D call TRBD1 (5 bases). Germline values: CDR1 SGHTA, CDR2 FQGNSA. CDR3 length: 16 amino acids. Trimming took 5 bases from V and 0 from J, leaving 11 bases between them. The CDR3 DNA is TGTGCCAGCAGCATTCGACAGCACTCTGGGGCCAACGTCCTGACTTTC. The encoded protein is CASSIRQHSGANVLTF.

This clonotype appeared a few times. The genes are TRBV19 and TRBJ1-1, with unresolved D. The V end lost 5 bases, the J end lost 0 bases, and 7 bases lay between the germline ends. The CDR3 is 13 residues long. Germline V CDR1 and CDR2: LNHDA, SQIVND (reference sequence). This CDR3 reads CASSPSLNTEAFF. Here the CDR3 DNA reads TGTGCCAGTAGTCCATCGTTGAACACTGAAGCTTTCTTT. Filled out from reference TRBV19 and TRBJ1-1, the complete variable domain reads DGGITQSPKYLFRKEGQNVTLSCEQNLNHDAMYWYRQDPGQGLRLIYYSQIVNDFQKGDIAEGYSVSREKKESFPLTVTSAQKNPTAFYLCASSPSLNTEAFFGQGTRLTVV.

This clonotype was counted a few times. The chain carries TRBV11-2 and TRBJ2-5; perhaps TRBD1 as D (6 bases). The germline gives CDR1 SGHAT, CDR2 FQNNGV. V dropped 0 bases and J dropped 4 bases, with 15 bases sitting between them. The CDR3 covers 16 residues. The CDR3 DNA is TGTGCCAGCAGCTTAGAGCTCACAGGGCCCGGAGAGACCCAGTACTTC. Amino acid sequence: CASSLELTGPGETQYF.

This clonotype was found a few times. This CDR3 is CASSLGGRYSGNTIYF. The CDR3 DNA reads as TGCGCCAGCAGCCTGGGGGGACGGTACTCTGGAAACACCATATATTTT. V usage is TRBV5-1 and J usage is TRBJ1-3, with D possibly TRBD1 on 5 matching bases. The CDR3 has 16 amino acids. Germline lookup yields CDR1 SGHRS and CDR2 YFSETQ. V gave up 4 bases and J gave up 0 bases, with 14 bases separating them.

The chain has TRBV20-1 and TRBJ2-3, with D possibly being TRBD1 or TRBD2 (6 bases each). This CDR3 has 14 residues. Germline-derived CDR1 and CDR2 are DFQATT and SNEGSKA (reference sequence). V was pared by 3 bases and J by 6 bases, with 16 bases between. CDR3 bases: TGCAGTGCTAGCGGGGGCGCCGCACGGGATACGCAGTATTTT. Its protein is CSASGGAARDTQYF.

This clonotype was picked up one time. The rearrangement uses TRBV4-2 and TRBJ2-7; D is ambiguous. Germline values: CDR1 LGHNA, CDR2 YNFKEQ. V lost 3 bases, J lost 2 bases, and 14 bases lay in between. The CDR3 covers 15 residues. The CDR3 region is CASSQAGPYAYEQYF. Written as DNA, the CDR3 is TGTGCCAGCAGCCAGGCAGGACCTTACGCCTACGAGCAGTACTTC.

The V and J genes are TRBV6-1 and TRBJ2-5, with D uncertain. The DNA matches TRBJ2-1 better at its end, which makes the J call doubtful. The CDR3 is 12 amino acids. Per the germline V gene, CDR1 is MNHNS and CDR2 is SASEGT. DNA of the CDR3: TGTGCCAGCAGTGAAGCCATGACCAAGCAGTTCTTC. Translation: CASSEAMTKQFF.

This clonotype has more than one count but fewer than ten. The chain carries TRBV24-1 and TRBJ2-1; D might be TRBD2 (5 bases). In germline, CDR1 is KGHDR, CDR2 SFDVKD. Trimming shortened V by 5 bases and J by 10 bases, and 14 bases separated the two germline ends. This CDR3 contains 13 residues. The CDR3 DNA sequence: TGTGCCACCAGTGCTAGCCAAGTTTCGGAGCAGTTCTTC. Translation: CATSASQVSEQFF.

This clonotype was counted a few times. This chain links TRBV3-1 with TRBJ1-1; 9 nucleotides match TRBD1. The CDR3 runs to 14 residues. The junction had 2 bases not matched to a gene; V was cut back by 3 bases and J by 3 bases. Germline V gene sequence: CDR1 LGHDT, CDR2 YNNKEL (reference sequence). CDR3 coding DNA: TGTGCCAGCAGCCACCGGGACAGGGACACTGAAGCTTTCTTT. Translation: CASSHRDRDTEAFF.

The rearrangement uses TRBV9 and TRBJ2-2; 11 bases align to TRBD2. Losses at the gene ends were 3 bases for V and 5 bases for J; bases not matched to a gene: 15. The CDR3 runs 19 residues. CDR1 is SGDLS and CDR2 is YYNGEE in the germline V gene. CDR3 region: CASSAGTSGGFFLTGELFF. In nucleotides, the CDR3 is TGTGCCAGCAGCGCGGGGACTAGCGGAGGTTTTTTTTTAACCGGGGAGCTGTTTTTT.

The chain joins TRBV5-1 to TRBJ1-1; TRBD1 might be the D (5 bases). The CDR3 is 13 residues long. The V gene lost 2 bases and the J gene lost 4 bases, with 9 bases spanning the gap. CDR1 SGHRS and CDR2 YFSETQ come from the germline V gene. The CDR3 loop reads CASSFSGTTEAFF. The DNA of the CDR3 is TGCGCCAGCAGCTTTTCAGGGACCACTGAAGCTTTCTTT.

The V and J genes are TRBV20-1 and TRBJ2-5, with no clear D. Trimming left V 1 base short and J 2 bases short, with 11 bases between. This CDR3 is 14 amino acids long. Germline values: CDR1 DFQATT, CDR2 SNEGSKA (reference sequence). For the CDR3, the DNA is TGCAGTGCTAGAGCGTGGAATCCTCAAGAGACCCAGTACTTC. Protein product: CSARAWNPQETQYF.

CDR3 DNA sequence: TGCAGTGCTAGAGACGAACCTCAAGAGACCCAGTACTTC. Translated: CSARDEPQETQYF. The chain couples TRBV20-1 to TRBJ2-5; D is uncertain. The CDR3 extends over 13 amino acids. Germline CDR1 DFQATT, CDR2 SNEGSKA (reference sequence). The V end lost 0 bases, the J end lost 2 bases, and 7 bases lay between the germline ends.

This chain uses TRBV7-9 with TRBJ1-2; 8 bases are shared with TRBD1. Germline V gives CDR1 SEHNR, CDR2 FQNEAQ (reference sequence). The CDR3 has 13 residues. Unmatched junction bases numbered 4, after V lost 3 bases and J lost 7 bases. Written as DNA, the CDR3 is TGTGCCAGCAGCTTTGGGACAGGCGTTGGCTACACCTTC. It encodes CASSFGTGVGYTF.

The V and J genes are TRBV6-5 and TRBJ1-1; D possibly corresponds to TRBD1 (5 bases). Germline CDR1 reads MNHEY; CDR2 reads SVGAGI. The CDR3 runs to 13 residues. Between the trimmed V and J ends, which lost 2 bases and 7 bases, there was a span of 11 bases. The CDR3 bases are TGTGCCAGCAGTTACGGGGGGTTAGGTGAAGCTTTCTTT. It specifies CASSYGGLGEAFF.

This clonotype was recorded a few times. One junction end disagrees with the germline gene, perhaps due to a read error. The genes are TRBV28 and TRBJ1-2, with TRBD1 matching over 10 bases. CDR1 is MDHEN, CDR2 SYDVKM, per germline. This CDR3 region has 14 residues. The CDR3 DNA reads TGTACCAGCAGTGCCCGGGACAGGGGCGTCGGCTACACCTTC. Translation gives CTSSARDRGVGYTF.

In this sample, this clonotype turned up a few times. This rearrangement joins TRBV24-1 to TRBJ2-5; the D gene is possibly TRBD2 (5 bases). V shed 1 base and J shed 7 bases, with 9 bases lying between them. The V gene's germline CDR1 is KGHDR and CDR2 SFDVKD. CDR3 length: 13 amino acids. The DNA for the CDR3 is TGTGCCACCAGTGATTTAACGGGAAGGACCCAGTACTTC. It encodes CATSDLTGRTQYF.

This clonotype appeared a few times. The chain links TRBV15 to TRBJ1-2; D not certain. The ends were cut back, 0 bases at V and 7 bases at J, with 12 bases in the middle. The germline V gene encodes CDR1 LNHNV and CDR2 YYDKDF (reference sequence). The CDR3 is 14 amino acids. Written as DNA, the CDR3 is TGTGCCACCAGCAGAGACGTGGGTGTATTTGGCTACACCTTC. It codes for CATSRDVGVFGYTF.